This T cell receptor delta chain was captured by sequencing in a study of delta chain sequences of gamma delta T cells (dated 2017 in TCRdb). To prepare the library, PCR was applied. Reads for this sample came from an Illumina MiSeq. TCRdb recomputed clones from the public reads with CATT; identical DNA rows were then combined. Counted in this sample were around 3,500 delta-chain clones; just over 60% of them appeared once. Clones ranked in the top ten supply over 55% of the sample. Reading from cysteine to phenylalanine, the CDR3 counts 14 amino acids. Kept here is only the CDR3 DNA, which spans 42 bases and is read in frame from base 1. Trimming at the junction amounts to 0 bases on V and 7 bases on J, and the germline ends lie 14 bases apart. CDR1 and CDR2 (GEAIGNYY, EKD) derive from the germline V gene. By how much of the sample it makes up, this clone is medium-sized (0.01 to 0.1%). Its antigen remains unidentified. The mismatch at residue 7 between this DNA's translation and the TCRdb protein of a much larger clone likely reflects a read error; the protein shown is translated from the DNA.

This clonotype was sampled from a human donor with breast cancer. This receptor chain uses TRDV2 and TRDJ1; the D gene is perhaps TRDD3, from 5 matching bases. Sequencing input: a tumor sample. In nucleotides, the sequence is TGTGCCTGTGACACCGTTGCTCAGGGATTTAAACTCATCTTT. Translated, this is CACDTVAQGFKLIF.